Listed here is a single T cell receptor beta chain. The target antigen is unknown. This CDR3 contains 15 residues. V dropped 5 bases and J dropped 4 bases, with 14 bases sitting between them. Germline V gene sequence: CDR1 MNHNS, CDR2 SASEGT. The libraries were made with immunoSEQ v3.0 at survey level. Method: immunoSEQ multiplex PCR; TCRdb's copy keeps in-frame clones and lacks some. The table includes roughly 13,000 clones, 70% to 80% detected once. The data derive from a study of long-term antiretroviral therapy in people with HIV. Across the study: The immediate-ART recommendation dates to 2015, and the earliest samples predate it by about a decade.

Overall study findings and caveats: Clones with expansion before ART led the repertoire at all time points.

HIV-positive participants were all treated in the United States. The TCR was taken from a woman aged 18-29 years with HIV. The sample consisted of unsorted PBMCs, taken 1.3 years after starting antiretroviral therapy. This chain uses TRBV6-1 with TRBJ2-2; tentatively, D is TRBD2 (6 bases). In nucleotides, the CDR3 is TGTGCCAGCAGTCGGGACTGGGCGTTCACCGGGGAGCTGTTTTTT. It yields the protein CASSRDWAFTGELFF.